The 8 T cell receptor beta chains below come from one sample, sequenced in a study of blood T cells in healthy people across ages. It was with a sample-barcoded 5' primer and a J-beta primer mix that a second PCR of roughly 7 to 12 cycles was run. TCRdb re-called the 5' RACE reads through MiXCR, storing one row per CDR3 protein. The sample has 1.6 million or so distinct CDR3 sequences, about 32% seen once; the top ten hold approximately 10%. Specimen: blood. The receptors derive from a woman aged 25-40 years in good health.

A few counts support this clonotype. The chain is built from TRBV20-1 and TRBJ2-7; 8 bases are shared with TRBD1. Looked up from germline, CDR1 is DFQATT and CDR2 is SNEGSKA (reference sequence). After removal of 3 bases from V and 4 bases from J, the junction contained 11 bases not matched to a gene. CDR3 length: 15 amino acids. In nucleotides, the CDR3 is TGCAGTGCTAGCACGCTCCGGACAGGGAGTTACGAGCAGTACTTC. Its translation: CSASTLRTGSYEQYF.

V and J are TRBV11-2 and TRBJ2-7; 8 bases match TRBD2. The J call is uncertain, as TRBJ2-5 better fits the DNA end. The germline gives CDR1 SGHAT, CDR2 FQNNGV. This CDR3 spans 17 amino acids. The DNA for the CDR3 is TGTGCCAGCAGCAGAACCTCTTCCGGGGGGGCCCTAAAGACCCAGTACTTC. Translation gives CASSRTSSGGALKTQYF.

The chain has TRBV9 and TRBJ2-1; a possible D gene is TRBD1 (5 bases). The V gene's germline CDR1 is SGDLS and CDR2 YYNGEE. The germline V and J ends were trimmed by 4 bases and 4 bases, with 15 bases remaining between them. The CDR3 has 15 residues. Here the CDR3 DNA reads TGTGCCAGCAGCACCCGAAGGGGCCCATACAATGAGCAGTTCTTC. Amino acids: CASSTRRGPYNEQFF.

The chain joins TRBV29-1 to TRBJ2-7, with 10 bases identical to TRBD1. Germline V CDR1 and CDR2: SQVTM, ANQGSEA. J gave up 5 bases and V 2 bases, and 3 bases lay outside the gene matches. There are 13 residues in the CDR3. CDR3 region: CSVESGTGDEQYF. Here the CDR3 DNA reads TGCAGCGTTGAATCCGGGACAGGGGACGAGCAGTACTTC.

The chain links TRBV12-3 or TRBV12-4 to TRBJ2-5, with a weak D call TRBD1 (5 bases). The V end was cut by 4 bases, the J end by 4 bases, with 13 bases between. This CDR3 comprises 14 residues. CDR3 amino acids: CASSWVRDGETQYF. The CDR3 coding sequence is TGTGCCAGCAGTTGGGTCAGGGATGGAGAGACCCAGTACTTC.

Only a few counts were recorded for this clonotype. This chain joins TRBV20-1 and TRBJ2-7; D tentatively fits TRBD1 or TRBD2 (6 bases each). The CDR3 runs 14 residues. Germline V gene sequence: CDR1 DFQATT, CDR2 SNEGSKA (reference sequence). V gave up 1 base and J gave up 2 bases, with 12 bases separating them. The CDR3 sequence is CSARVRGRTYEQYF. For the CDR3, the DNA is TGCAGTGCTAGAGTTCGGGGGCGTACCTACGAGCAGTACTTC.

This rearrangement joins TRBV27 to TRBJ2-7; D not resolved. V gave up 9 bases and J gave up 4 bases, with 19 bases separating them. The CDR3 runs to 14 residues. CDR1 is MNHEY, CDR2 SMNVEV, per germline (reference sequence). DNA of the CDR3: TGTGCCAGTTCCCGGCAAGGGCAGACGTACGAGCAGTACTTC. It is translated as CASSRQGQTYEQYF.

Only a few counts were recorded for this clonotype. The chain couples TRBV10-3 to TRBJ1-2; no definite D call. Germline CDR1 and CDR2: ENHRY and SYGVKD. Trimming took 2 bases from V and 2 from J, leaving 12 bases between them. The CDR3 sequence is 15 residues long. In DNA form, the CDR3 reads TGTGCCATCAGTGAGCCGCTGGGGTTAAACTATGGCTACACCTTC. Its translation: CAISEPLGLNYGYTF.